Shown below are 23 T cell receptor beta chains from a single sample sequenced in a study of blood T cells in healthy people across ages. Through a sample-barcoded 5' primer and a J-beta primer mix, a second PCR was run for about 6 to 11 cycles. TCRdb reanalysed the 5' RACE reads using MiXCR and keeps one entry per CDR3 protein. The sample carries 910,000 or so distinct CDR3 sequences, 45% to 60% recorded once. The sequenced sample was blood. The receptors shown here come from a woman in her sixties or seventies in good health.

This clonotype appeared a single time. The chain carries TRBV5-1 and TRBJ1-1; D may be TRBD1 (5 bases). The CDR3 spans 14 residues. Trimming cost V 0 bases and J 6 bases, with 12 bases left between them. Germline V gene lookup returns CDR1 SGHRS and CDR2 YFSETQ. CDR3 bases: TGCGCCAGCAGCTTGGCCCAGGGTTGGGCTGAAGCTTTCTTT. Translation gives CASSLAQGWAEAFF.

This clonotype was detected a few times. The chain uses TRBV20-1 and TRBJ2-1, with 7 positions matching TRBD2. The CDR3 spans 13 residues. J gave up 14 bases and V 0 bases, and 10 bases lay outside the gene matches. The germline V gene has CDR1 DFQATT and CDR2 SNEGSKA (reference sequence). The CDR3 nucleotides are TGCAGTGCTAGAGACCCGGGCAGGGCGGGAGAGTTCTTC. It specifies CSARDPGRAGEFF.

This clonotype occurred a few times. The germline gene is not matched at one end of the junction; a read error may be the cause. The chain links TRBV7-2 to TRBJ2-1; a weak D match, TRBD2 (5 bases). Germline values: CDR1 SGHTA, CDR2 FQGNSA. This CDR3 has 13 residues. The CDR3 here is CASSLLVLGEQFF. The CDR3 DNA follows: TGTGCTAGCAGCTTACTAGTTCTTGGTGAGCAGTTCTTC. Using reference TRBV7-2 and TRBJ2-1 for the parts outside the CDR3, the full variable domain is GAGVSQSPSNKVTEKGKDVELRCDPISGHTALYWYRQSLGQGLEFLIYFQGNSAPDKSGLPSDRFSAERTGGSVSTLTIQRTQQEDSAVYLCASSLLVLGEQFFGPGTRLTVL.

The chain uses TRBV6-1 and TRBJ2-3; D gene ambiguous. Germline loops: CDR1 MNHNS, CDR2 SASEGT. V lost 2 bases and J lost 6, with 21 bases in between. The CDR3 sequence is 17 residues long. Written as DNA, the CDR3 is TGTGCCAGCAGTGAAAAGGTCTCTACCGGAGCCCCGGATACGCAGTATTTT. This encodes CASSEKVSTGAPDTQYF.

The chain links TRBV7-6 to TRBJ2-3; TRBD2 agrees at 8 bases. Germline V CDR1 and CDR2: SGHVS, FNYEAQ. CDR3 length: 13 amino acids. After removal of 8 bases from V and 4 bases from J, the junction contained 5 bases not matched to a gene. The CDR3 is CASSGGVADTQYF. Here the CDR3 DNA reads TGTGCCAGCTCCGGGGGGGTGGCAGATACGCAGTATTTT.

This chain joins TRBV5-1 and TRBJ2-7, with unresolved D. Germline V gives CDR1 SGHRS, CDR2 YFSETQ. Trimming stripped 6 bases from V and 5 bases from J, with 12 bases between. The CDR3 contains 12 residues. The CDR3 DNA follows: TGCGCCAGCAAGGGTGACTTGGACGAGCAGTACTTC. Amino acids: CASKGDLDEQYF.

V is TRBV4-1 and J is TRBJ2-5; 9 nucleotides align to TRBD1. From germline, CDR1 is MGHRA and CDR2 YSYEKL. V was pared by 4 bases and J by 4 bases, with 10 bases of the junction left unmatched. The CDR3 loop spans 16 amino acids. This CDR3 reads CASSRTRLGQGETQYF. The CDR3 DNA reads TGCGCCAGCAGCCGCACCCGCCTGGGACAGGGAGAGACCCAGTACTTC.

V is TRBV20-1 and J is TRBJ1-5; 11 positions match TRBD1. CDR3 length: 16 residues. The germline gives CDR1 DFQATT, CDR2 SNEGSKA (reference sequence). Unmatched junction bases numbered 3, after V lost 0 bases and J lost 2 bases. The CDR3 loop reads CSARDWGQGGNQPQHF. For the CDR3, the DNA is TGCAGTGCTAGAGATTGGGGACAGGGGGGCAATCAGCCCCAGCATTTT.

This clonotype was seen a handful of times. The chain couples TRBV29-1 to TRBJ2-7, with a weak D call TRBD2 (6 bases). V was trimmed by 1 base and J by 3 bases, leaving 22 bases between them. Germline V gives CDR1 SQVTM, CDR2 ANQGSEA. The CDR3 has 17 amino acids. The CDR3 protein is CSVEGGPGESLGYEQYF. The CDR3 nucleotides read TGCAGCGTTGAAGGGGGCCCGGGGGAGAGTCTAGGCTACGAGCAGTACTTC.

The V and J genes are TRBV4-1 and TRBJ2-1; D uncertain. Trimming removed 4 bases from V and 0 bases from J, with 16 bases in between. The CDR3 totals 17 residues. Germline CDR1 reads MGHRA; CDR2 reads YSYEKL. The DNA for the CDR3 is TGCGCCAGCAGCCCTACATACCCTATAGGCTCCTACAATGAGCAGTTCTTC. Protein sequence: CASSPTYPIGSYNEQFF.

The chain uses TRBV4-1 and TRBJ2-5, with D possibly TRBD1 on 5 matching bases. Germline CDR1 is MGHRA and CDR2 is YSYEKL. V was pared by 4 bases and J by 4 bases, with 10 bases between. CDR3 length: 13 residues. The CDR3 region is CASSRGPRETQYF. CDR3 DNA: TGCGCCAGCAGCCGGGGCCCTCGAGAGACCCAGTACTTC.

About this clonotype itself: One base away lies a much larger clone, so this may be a sequencing read error. The genes are TRBV6-6 and TRBJ2-5; possibly TRBD2 for D (6 bases). This CDR3 comprises 17 residues. Per germline, CDR1 MNHNY and CDR2 SVGAGI (reference sequence). CDR3 DNA: TGTGCCAGCAGTCGTTTTACGGAGGGTTTCGTACAAGAGGCCCAGTACTTC. Amino acid sequence: CASSRFTEGFVQEAQYF.

The chain carries TRBV20-1 and TRBJ1-5; D might be TRBD1 (6 bases). The CDR3 is 14 amino acids. In germline, CDR1 is DFQATT, CDR2 SNEGSKA (reference sequence). The CDR3 sequence: CSTPPDSNNQPQHF. In DNA form, the CDR3 reads TGCAGCACCCCACCGGACAGCAACAATCAGCCCCAGCATTTT.

The chain carries TRBV11-2 and TRBJ2-7; D gene unclear. CDR1 and CDR2 (germline): SGHAT, FQNNGV. Trimming left V 7 bases short and J 1 base short, with 2 bases between. This CDR3 has 10 amino acids. This CDR3 is CASKSYEQYF. In nucleotides, the CDR3 is TGTGCCAGCAAATCCTACGAGCAGTACTTC. Combining the CDR3 with reference TRBV11-2 and TRBJ2-7 gives the whole variable domain EAGVAQSPRYKIIEKRQSVAFWCNPISGHATLYWYQQILGQGPKLLIQFQNNGVVDDSQLPKDRFSAERLKGVDSTLKIQPAKLEDSAVYLCASKSYEQYFGPGTRLTVT.

This clonotype was found a few times. The rearrangement joins TRBV28 to TRBJ2-7; D is ambiguous. V shed 5 bases and J shed 2 bases, with 13 bases lying between them. The CDR3 sequence is 14 residues long. The germline V gene encodes CDR1 MDHEN and CDR2 SYDVKM. DNA of the CDR3: TGTGCCAGCAGTCCCCCATTACCTCCCTACGAGCAGTACTTC. Translating it yields CASSPPLPPYEQYF.

The V gene is TRBV2, the J gene TRBJ2-7; D is undetermined. V shed 7 bases and J shed 3 bases, with 7 bases lying between them. CDR1 and CDR2 (germline): SNHLY, FYNNEI. The CDR3 is 11 residues long. The CDR3 DNA sequence: TGTGCCAGCATGACGAACTACGAGCAGTACTTC. Protein sequence: CASMTNYEQYF.

There are a few counts of this clonotype. The V gene is TRBV6-2 or TRBV6-3, the J gene TRBJ2-1; maybe TRBD1 (6 bases). V lost 4 bases, J lost 7 bases, and 11 bases lay in between. The CDR3 covers 13 residues. CDR1 MNHEY and CDR2 SVGEGT come from the germline V gene. The CDR3 coding sequence is TGTGCCAGCAGTTGGGGGCTCCTTAATGAGCAGTTCTTC. It specifies CASSWGLLNEQFF.

The chain joins TRBV12-3 or TRBV12-4 to TRBJ2-5; unclear D gene. The CDR3 runs 13 residues. Trimming removed 5 bases from V and 1 base from J, with 8 bases in between. As DNA, the CDR3 is TGTGCCAGCAGTAAAAGGGCCCAAGAGACCCAGTACTTC. Translation: CASSKRAQETQYF.

This clonotype has a handful of counts. V usage is TRBV14 and J usage is TRBJ2-4; tentative D call: TRBD1 (6 bases). Judging by the DNA end, TRBJ2-7 fits better; the J call may be wrong. The CDR3 contains 14 residues. Per the germline V gene, CDR1 is SGHDN and CDR2 is FVKESK. The CDR3 coding sequence is TGTGCCAGCAGCCAAGAAGCAGGGGACGACGAGCAGTACTTC. It codes for CASSQEAGDDEQYF.

The rearrangement uses TRBV27 and TRBJ1-6; maybe TRBD1 (6 bases). The germline CDR1 and CDR2 sequences are MNHEY and SMNVEV (reference sequence). V lost 10 bases and J lost 5, with 24 bases in between. The CDR3 length is 17 residues. CDR3 in amino acids: CATKNAIDRLNNSPLHF. CDR3 DNA sequence: TGTGCCACTAAAAACGCCATCGACAGGCTTAATAATTCACCCCTCCACTTT.

The gene calls are TRBV4-3 and TRBJ2-1, with a possible D match to TRBD2 (5 bases). In germline, CDR1 is LGHNA, CDR2 YSLEER. Trimming pared 2 bases from V and 10 bases from J, leaving 12 bases between. CDR3 length equals 13 residues. CDR3 in DNA: TGCGCCAGCAGCCAAACTAGTCCCCGGGAGCAGTTCTTC. Translated: CASSQTSPREQFF.

The gene calls are TRBV27 and TRBJ1-2; tentative D call: TRBD1 (5 bases). CDR1 MNHEY and CDR2 SMNVEV come from the germline V gene (reference sequence). V lost 3 bases, J lost 6 bases, and 14 bases lay in between. The length of the CDR3 is 14 residues. CDR3 amino acids: CASSFSGIKDGYTF. CDR3 nucleotide sequence: TGTGCCAGCAGTTTCTCAGGGATCAAGGATGGCTACACCTTC.

The chain combines TRBV28 with TRBJ2-5, with 9 bases fitting TRBD1. CDR1 MDHEN and CDR2 SYDVKM come from the germline V gene. Germline trimming cut 2 bases from V and 2 bases from J; bases unmatched to any gene: 3. CDR3 length equals 15 residues. The CDR3 protein is CASSLVQGAQETQYF. As DNA, the CDR3 is TGTGCCAGCAGTTTAGTACAGGGGGCACAAGAGACCCAGTACTTC.